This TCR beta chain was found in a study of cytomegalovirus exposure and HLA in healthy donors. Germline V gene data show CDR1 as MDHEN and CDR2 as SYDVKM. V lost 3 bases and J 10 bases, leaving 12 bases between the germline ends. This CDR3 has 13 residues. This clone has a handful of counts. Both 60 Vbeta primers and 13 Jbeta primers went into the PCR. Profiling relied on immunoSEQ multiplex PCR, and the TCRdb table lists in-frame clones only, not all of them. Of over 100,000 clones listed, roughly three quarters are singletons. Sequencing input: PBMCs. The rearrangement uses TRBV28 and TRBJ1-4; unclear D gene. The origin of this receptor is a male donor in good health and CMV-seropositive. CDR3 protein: CASSFEGLGKLFF. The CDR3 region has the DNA TGTGCCAGCAGTTTTGAGGGATTAGGAAAACTGTTTTTT.